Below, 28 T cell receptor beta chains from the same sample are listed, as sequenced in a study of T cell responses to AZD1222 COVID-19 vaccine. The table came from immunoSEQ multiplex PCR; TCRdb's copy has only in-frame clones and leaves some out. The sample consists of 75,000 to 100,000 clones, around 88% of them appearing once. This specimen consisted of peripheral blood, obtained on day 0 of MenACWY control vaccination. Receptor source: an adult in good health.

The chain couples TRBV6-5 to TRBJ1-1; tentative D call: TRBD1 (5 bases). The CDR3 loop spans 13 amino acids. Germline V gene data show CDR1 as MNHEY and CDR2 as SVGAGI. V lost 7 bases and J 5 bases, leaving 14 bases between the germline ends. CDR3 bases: TGTGCCAGCACCATCCCCGGGGGTACTGAAGCTTTCTTT. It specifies CASTIPGGTEAFF.

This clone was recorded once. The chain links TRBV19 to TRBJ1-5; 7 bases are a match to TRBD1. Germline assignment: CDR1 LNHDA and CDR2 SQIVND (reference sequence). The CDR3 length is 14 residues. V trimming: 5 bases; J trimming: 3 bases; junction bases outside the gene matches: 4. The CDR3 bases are TGTGCCAGTAGTGTACAGGGGACCAATCAGCCCCAGCATTTT. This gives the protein CASSVQGTNQPQHF.

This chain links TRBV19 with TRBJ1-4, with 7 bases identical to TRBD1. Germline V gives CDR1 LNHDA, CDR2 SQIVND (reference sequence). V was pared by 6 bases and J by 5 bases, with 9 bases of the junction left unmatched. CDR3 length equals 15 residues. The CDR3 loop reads CASRESGTVNEKLFF. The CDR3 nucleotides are TGTGCCAGTAGAGAGTCCGGGACAGTCAATGAAAAACTGTTTTTT.

The CDR3 region has the DNA TGCGCCAGCAGCCAACGGTCTCTAGGGACAGGGGCTATGAACACTGAAGCTTTCTTT. This sequence encodes CASSQRSLGTGAMNTEAFF. The rearrangement uses TRBV4-1 and TRBJ1-1; TRBD1 matches 10 bases. Unmatched junction bases numbered 12, after V lost 2 bases and J lost 0 bases. The CDR3 loop spans 19 amino acids. Germline V gene sequence: CDR1 MGHRA, CDR2 YSYEKL.

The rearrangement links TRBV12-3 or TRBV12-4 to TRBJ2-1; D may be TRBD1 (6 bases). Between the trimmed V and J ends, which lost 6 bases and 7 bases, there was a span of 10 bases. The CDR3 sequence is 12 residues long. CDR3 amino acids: CASSQQGNEQFF. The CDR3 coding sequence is TGTGCCAGCAGCCAACAGGGAAATGAGCAGTTCTTC.

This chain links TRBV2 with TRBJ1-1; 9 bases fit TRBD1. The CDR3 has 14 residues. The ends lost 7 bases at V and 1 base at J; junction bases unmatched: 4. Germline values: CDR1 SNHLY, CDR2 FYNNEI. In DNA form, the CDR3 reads TGTGCCAGCAACCCGGGACAGGGGAACACTGAAGCTTTCTTT. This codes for CASNPGQGNTEAFF.

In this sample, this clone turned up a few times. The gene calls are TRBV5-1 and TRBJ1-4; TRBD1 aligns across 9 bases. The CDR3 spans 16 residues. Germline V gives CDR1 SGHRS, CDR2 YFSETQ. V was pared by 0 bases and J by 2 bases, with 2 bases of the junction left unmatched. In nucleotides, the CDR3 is TGCGCCAGCAGCTTGGGGACAGGGGCGACTAATGAAAAACTGTTTTTT. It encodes CASSLGTGATNEKLFF.

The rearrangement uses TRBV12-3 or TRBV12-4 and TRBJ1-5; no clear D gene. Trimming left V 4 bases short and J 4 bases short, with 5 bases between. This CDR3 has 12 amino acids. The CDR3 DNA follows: TGTGCCAGCAGTTCCTTTAATCAGCCCCAGCATTTT. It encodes CASSSFNQPQHF.

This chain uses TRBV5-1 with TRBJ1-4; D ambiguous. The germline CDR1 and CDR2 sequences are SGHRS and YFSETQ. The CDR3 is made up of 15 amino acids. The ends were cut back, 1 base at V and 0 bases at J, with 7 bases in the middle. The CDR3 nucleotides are TGCGCCAGCAGCTTGTTCGGAGCAACTAATGAAAAACTGTTTTTT. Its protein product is CASSLFGATNEKLFF.

The CDR3 region is CASSVGGGTHSPLHF. The CDR3 nucleotides are TGTGCCAGCAGCGTAGGGGGGGGGACCCATTCACCCCTCCACTTT. The chain is built from TRBV9 and TRBJ1-6, with D possibly being TRBD1 (5 bases). The CDR3 has 15 residues. Germline lookup yields CDR1 SGDLS and CDR2 YYNGEE. V was cut by 0 bases and J by 8 bases, with 12 bases left in between.

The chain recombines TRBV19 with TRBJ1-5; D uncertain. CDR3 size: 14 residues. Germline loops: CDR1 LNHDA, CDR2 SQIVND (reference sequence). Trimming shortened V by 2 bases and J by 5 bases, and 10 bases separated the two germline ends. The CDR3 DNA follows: TGTGCCAGTAGTATATCCCGAGGTCATCAGCCCCAGCATTTT. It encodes CASSISRGHQPQHF.

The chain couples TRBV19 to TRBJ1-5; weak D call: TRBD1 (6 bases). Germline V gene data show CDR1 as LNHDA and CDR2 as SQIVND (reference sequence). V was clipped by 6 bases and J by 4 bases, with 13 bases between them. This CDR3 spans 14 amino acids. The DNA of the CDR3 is TGTGCCAGTAGGTCCGGGACAAATAATCAGCCCCAGCATTTT. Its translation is CASRSGTNNQPQHF.

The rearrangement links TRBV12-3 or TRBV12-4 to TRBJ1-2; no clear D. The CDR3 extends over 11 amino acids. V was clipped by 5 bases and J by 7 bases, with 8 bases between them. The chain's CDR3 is CASSIGGGYTF. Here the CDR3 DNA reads TGTGCCAGCAGTATCGGAGGTGGCTACACCTTC.

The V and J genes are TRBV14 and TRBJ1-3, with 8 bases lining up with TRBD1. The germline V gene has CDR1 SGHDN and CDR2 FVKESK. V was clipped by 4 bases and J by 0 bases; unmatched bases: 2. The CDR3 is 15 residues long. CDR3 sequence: CASSRDRGSGNTIYF. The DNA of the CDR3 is TGTGCCAGCAGCCGTGACAGGGGCTCTGGAAACACCATATATTTT.

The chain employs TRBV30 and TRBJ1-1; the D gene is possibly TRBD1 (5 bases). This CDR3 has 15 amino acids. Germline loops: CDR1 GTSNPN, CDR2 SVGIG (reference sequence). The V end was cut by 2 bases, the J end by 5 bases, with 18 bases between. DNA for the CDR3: TGTGCCTGGAGTCCAGACCAGGGTCTGAGTACTGAAGCTTTCTTT. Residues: CAWSPDQGLSTEAFF. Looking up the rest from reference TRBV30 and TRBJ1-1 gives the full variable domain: SQTIHQWPATLVQPVGSPLSLECTVEGTSNPNLYWYRQAAGRGLQLLFYSVGIGQISSEVPQNLSASRPQDRQFILSSKKLLLSDSGFYLCAWSPDQGLSTEAFFGQGTRLTVV.

The CDR3 here is CASSFPGQGETQYF. The CDR3 DNA sequence: TGTGCCAGCAGCTTTCCGGGACAGGGTGAGACCCAGTACTTC. The V and J genes are TRBV5-4 and TRBJ2-5, with TRBD1 identical over 9 bases. The CDR3 has 14 residues. The V gene end was trimmed by 2 bases and the J gene end by 5 bases; junction bases not matched to a gene: 4. CDR1 is SGHNT and CDR2 is YYREEE in the germline V gene (reference sequence).

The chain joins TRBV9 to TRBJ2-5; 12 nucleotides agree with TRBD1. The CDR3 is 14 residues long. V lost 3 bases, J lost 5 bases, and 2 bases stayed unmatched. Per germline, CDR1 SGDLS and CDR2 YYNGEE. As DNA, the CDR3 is TGTGCCAGCAGCGGCGGGACAGGGGGCGAGACCCAGTACTTC. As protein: CASSGGTGGETQYF.

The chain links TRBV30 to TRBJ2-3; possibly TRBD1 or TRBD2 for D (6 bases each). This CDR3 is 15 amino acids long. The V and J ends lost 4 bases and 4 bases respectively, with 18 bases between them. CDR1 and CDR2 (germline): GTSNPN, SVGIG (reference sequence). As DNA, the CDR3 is TGTGCCTGGACCCCAGGGGCTAGCGAGGCAGATACGCAGTATTTT. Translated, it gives CAWTPGASEADTQYF.

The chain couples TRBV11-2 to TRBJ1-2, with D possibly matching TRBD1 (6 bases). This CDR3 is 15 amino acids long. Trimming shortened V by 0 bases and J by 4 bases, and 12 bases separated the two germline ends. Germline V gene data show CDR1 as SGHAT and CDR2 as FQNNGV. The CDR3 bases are TGTGCCAGCAGCTTAGAGGGGGGGCCCCTCTATGGCTACACCTTC. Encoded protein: CASSLEGGPLYGYTF. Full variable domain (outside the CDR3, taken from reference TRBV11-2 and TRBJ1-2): EAGVAQSPRYKIIEKRQSVAFWCNPISGHATLYWYQQILGQGPKLLIQFQNNGVVDDSQLPKDRFSAERLKGVDSTLKIQPAKLEDSAVYLCASSLEGGPLYGYTFGSGTRLTVV.

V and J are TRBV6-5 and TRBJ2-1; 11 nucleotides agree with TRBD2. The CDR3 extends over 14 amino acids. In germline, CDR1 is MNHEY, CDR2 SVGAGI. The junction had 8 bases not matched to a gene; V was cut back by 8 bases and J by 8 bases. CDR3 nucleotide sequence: TGTGCCAGCCGATTAGCGGGGGGGCCCTATGAGCAGTTCTTC. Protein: CASRLAGGPYEQFF.

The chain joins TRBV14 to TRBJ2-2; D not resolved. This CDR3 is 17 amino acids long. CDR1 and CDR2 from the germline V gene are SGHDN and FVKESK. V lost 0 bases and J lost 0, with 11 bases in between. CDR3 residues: CASSQDLSGPNTGELFF. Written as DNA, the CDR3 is TGTGCCAGCAGCCAAGATCTCTCCGGGCCGAACACCGGGGAGCTGTTTTTT.

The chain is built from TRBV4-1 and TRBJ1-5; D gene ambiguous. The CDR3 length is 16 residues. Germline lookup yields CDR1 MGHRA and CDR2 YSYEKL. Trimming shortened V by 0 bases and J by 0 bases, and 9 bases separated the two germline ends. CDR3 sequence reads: CASSQDSGNSNQPQHF. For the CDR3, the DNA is TGCGCCAGCAGCCAAGATTCGGGGAATAGCAATCAGCCCCAGCATTTT.

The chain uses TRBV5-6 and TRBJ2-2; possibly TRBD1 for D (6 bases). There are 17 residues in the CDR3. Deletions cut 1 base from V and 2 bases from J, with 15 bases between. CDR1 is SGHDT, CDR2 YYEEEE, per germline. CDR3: CASSLLSTGKNTGELFF. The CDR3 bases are TGTGCCAGCAGCTTGCTCTCGACAGGAAAAAACACCGGGGAGCTGTTTTTT.

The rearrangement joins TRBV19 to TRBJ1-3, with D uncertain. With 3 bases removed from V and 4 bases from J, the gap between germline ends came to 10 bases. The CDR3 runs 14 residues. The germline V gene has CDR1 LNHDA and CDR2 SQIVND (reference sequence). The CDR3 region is CASSIVGEGNTIYF. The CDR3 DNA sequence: TGTGCCAGTAGTATCGTCGGGGAGGGAAACACCATATATTTT.

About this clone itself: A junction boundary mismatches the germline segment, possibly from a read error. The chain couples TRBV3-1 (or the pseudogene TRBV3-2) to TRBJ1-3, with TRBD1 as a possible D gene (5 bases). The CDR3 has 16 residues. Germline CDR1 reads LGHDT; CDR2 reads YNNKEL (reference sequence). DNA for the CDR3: TGTGCCAGCAGCCAAGATGTCACATTGGGGGGAACCACCATATATTTT. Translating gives CASSQDVTLGGTTIYF.

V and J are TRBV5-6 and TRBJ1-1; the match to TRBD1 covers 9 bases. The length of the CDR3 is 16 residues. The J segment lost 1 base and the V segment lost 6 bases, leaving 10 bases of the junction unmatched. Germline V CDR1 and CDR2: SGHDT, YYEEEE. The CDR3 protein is CASTGRQGVRNTEAFF. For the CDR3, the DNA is TGTGCCAGCACCGGAAGACAGGGGGTGAGGAACACTGAAGCTTTCTTT.

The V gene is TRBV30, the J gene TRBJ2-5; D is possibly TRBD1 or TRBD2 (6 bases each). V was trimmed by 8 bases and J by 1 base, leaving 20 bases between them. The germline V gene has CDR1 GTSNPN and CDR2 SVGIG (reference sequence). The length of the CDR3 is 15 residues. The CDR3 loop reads CAGVSRGAAQETQYF. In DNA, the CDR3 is TGTGCCGGGGTCTCAAGGGGGGCCGCCCAAGAGACCCAGTACTTC.

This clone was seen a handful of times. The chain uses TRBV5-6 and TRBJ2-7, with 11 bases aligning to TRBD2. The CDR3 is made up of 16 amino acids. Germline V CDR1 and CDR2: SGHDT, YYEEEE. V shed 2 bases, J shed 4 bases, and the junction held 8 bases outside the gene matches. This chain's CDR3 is CASSLVRLAGNYEQYF. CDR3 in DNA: TGTGCCAGCAGCTTAGTTCGACTAGCGGGGAATTACGAGCAGTACTTC.